The 21 T cell receptor beta chains below all came from one sample that was sequenced in a study of blood T cell repertoires in COVID-19 (dated by TCRdb to 2020 to 2021). Receptor amplification or capture employed the immunoSEQ multiplex PCR assay. Imported from immuneACCESS, the table was reduced by TCRdb to in-frame sequences with V and J called. These copies leave out some clones; in studies compared against another copy, an unresolved V gene accounts for under half, and the cause of the remainder is not known. The sample table records about 270,000 clones; about 83% of these occur just once. The ten largest clones take up roughly a tenth of the sample. Sequencing input: peripheral blood. The receptor set was obtained from a woman aged 45-59 years who had recovered from COVID-19.

V and J are TRBV5-1 and TRBJ2-2; a possible D gene is TRBD1 (6 bases). V was clipped by 4 bases and J by 3 bases, with 10 bases between them. The CDR3 extends over 14 amino acids. CDR1 and CDR2 (germline): SGHRS, YFSETQ. CDR3 amino acids: CASSPDSYTGELFF. CDR3 sequence (DNA): TGCGCCAGCAGCCCGGACAGCTACACCGGGGAGCTGTTTTTT.

The chain uses TRBV5-5 and TRBJ1-2; D unresolved. CDR3 length equals 15 residues. Germline loops: CDR1 SGHKS, CDR2 YYEKEE (reference sequence). With 0 bases removed from V and 8 bases from J, the gap between germline ends came to 17 bases. The CDR3 coding sequence is TGTGCCAGCAGCTTGGAACCAGCCCTACGAGGGGGCTACACCTTC. As protein: CASSLEPALRGGYTF.

The chain combines TRBV19 with TRBJ2-7; 9 bases agree with TRBD1. With 7 bases clipped from V and 3 bases from J, the junction kept 16 bases outside the gene matches. The germline gives CDR1 LNHDA, CDR2 SQIVND (reference sequence). The CDR3 loop spans 17 amino acids. The DNA of the CDR3 is TGTGCCAGTACCCCCGGGACAGGGTTATCTTTTGGCTACGAGCAGTACTTC. Its protein is CASTPGTGLSFGYEQYF.

This chain's CDR3 is CASSQGIGGAYNEQFF. CDR3 DNA sequence: TGTGCCAGCAGCCAGGGAATCGGAGGAGCCTACAATGAGCAGTTCTTC. The chain couples TRBV4-2 to TRBJ2-1; possible D gene TRBD2, 5 bases. The V and J ends lost 3 bases and 2 bases respectively, with 14 bases between them. Germline V gene lookup returns CDR1 LGHNA and CDR2 YNFKEQ. The CDR3 covers 16 residues.

J is TRBJ2-7 and V is TRBV3-1 (or the pseudogene TRBV3-2), with D hard to call. The CDR3 consists of 17 residues. CDR1 is LGHDT, CDR2 YNNKEL, per germline (reference sequence). Trimming took 0 bases from V and 0 from J, leaving 15 bases between them. In DNA, the CDR3 is TGTGCCAGCAGCCAAGATCTGAACCGAAACTACTCCTACGAGCAGTACTTC. It translates to CASSQDLNRNYSYEQYF.

The chain recombines TRBV4-2 with TRBJ2-7; D is perhaps TRBD2 (5 bases). From germline, CDR1 is LGHNA and CDR2 YNFKEQ. Trimming left V 3 bases short and J 3 bases short, with 9 bases between. The CDR3 is 13 amino acids. The chain's CDR3 is CASSHGENYEQYF. The CDR3 DNA follows: TGTGCCAGCAGCCATGGGGAGAACTACGAGCAGTACTTC.

V usage is TRBV7-9 and J usage is TRBJ2-2, with a possible D match to TRBD2 (6 bases). Deletions cut 10 bases from V and 2 bases from J, with 17 bases between. The CDR3 sequence is 15 residues long. The germline CDR1 and CDR2 sequences are SEHNR and FQNEAQ (reference sequence). Here the CDR3 reads CATHLNSGNTGELFF. The CDR3 DNA follows: TGTGCCACACACCTAAATAGCGGAAACACCGGGGAGCTGTTTTTT.

CDR3 region: CASSSYSYTEAFF. The CDR3 DNA reads as TGTGCCAGCAGTTCCTACTCTTACACTGAAGCTTTCTTT. The genes are TRBV27 and TRBJ1-1; D is unresolved. V was cut by 4 bases and J by 3 bases, with 9 bases left in between. The germline V gene encodes CDR1 MNHEY and CDR2 SMNVEV (reference sequence). The CDR3 runs to 13 residues.

The V and J genes are TRBV28 and TRBJ2-7; 7 bases are shared with TRBD1. Germline V CDR1 and CDR2: MDHEN, SYDVKM. The CDR3 spans 13 residues. Trimming removed 3 bases from V and 2 bases from J; junction bases left unmatched: 1. The CDR3 loop is CASSLQGAYEQYF. The DNA for the CDR3 is TGTGCCAGCAGTTTGCAGGGGGCCTACGAGCAGTACTTC.

This chain joins TRBV4-2 and TRBJ1-6; TRBD1 agrees at 7 bases. In germline, CDR1 is LGHNA, CDR2 YNFKEQ. The CDR3 length is 16 residues. V lost 5 bases to trimming and J lost 0 bases; unmatched junction nucleotides: 4. The CDR3 region is CASSLGQSSYNSPLHF. Here the CDR3 DNA reads TGTGCCAGCAGCTTGGGACAGAGCTCCTATAATTCACCCCTCCACTTT.

This clone was seen a handful of times. The chain couples TRBV29-1 to TRBJ2-1; 8 bases fit TRBD2. CDR1 SQVTM and CDR2 ANQGSEA come from the germline V gene. The V and J ends lost 6 bases and 6 bases, in that order; junction bases with no gene match: 7. This CDR3 has 13 amino acids. CDR3 DNA sequence: TGCAGCGTCCTCGGGGGGGTTCGCAATGAGCAGTTCTTC. The encoded protein is CSVLGGVRNEQFF.

This clone has a single count. The chain couples TRBV3-1 (or the pseudogene TRBV3-2) to TRBJ1-1; D is unclear. The germline V gene encodes CDR1 LGHDT and CDR2 YNNKEL (reference sequence). The CDR3 sequence is 12 residues long. The V and J ends lost 5 bases and 11 bases respectively, with 15 bases between them. The CDR3 DNA reads as TGTGCCAGCAGCACACCTGAGGTTGGGGCTTTCTTT. Protein: CASSTPEVGAFF.

As DNA, the CDR3 is TGTGCCAGCAGCCAAGTCGGGACTAGCGGGACCTACGAGCAGTACTTC. Translated: CASSQVGTSGTYEQYF. The genes are TRBV4-2 and TRBJ2-7, with TRBD2 matching over 13 bases. J gave up 2 bases and V 1 base, and 2 bases lay outside the gene matches. Germline loops: CDR1 LGHNA, CDR2 YNFKEQ. The CDR3 consists of 16 residues.

DNA of the CDR3: TGCGCCAGCAGCCAAGCGAGGAACACTGAAGCTTTCTTT. Translation: CASSQARNTEAFF. The chain has TRBV4-1 and TRBJ1-1, with D unclear. Germline values: CDR1 MGHRA, CDR2 YSYEKL. The CDR3 consists of 13 residues. V was trimmed by 1 base and J by 1 base, leaving 4 bases between them.

The chain carries TRBV28 and TRBJ2-7; 7 bases are shared with TRBD1. The CDR3 covers 13 residues. Germline V lookup: CDR1 MDHEN, CDR2 SYDVKM. The trim removed 6 bases at V and 7 bases at J, leaving 9 bases unmatched. The CDR3 sequence: CASRDTGVVEQYF. The CDR3 DNA follows: TGTGCCAGCAGAGATACAGGGGTGGTTGAGCAGTACTTC.

The rearrangement joins TRBV5-1 to TRBJ2-3, with 9 positions matching TRBD1. CDR3 length: 14 amino acids. The germline V gene has CDR1 SGHRS and CDR2 YFSETQ. Trimming at V came to 4 bases and at J to 3 bases, leaving 3 bases not matched to a gene. CDR3 amino acids: CASSPTGGTDTQYF. The CDR3 DNA is TGCGCCAGCAGCCCGACAGGGGGAACAGATACGCAGTATTTT.

V and J are TRBV27 and TRBJ2-1; weak D call: TRBD2 (6 bases). V was trimmed by 6 bases and J by 6 bases, leaving 15 bases between them. There are 14 residues in the CDR3. Germline loops: CDR1 MNHEY, CDR2 SMNVEV (reference sequence). The CDR3 reads CASSLRGGVNEQFF. CDR3 bases: TGTGCCAGCAGCTTGAGAGGAGGGGTCAATGAGCAGTTCTTC.

This sequence joins TRBV5-1 and TRBJ2-5; 12 nucleotides line up with TRBD2. With V trimmed by 1 base and J by 5 bases, 3 bases remained unmatched. The CDR3 sequence is 15 residues long. Germline assignment: CDR1 SGHRS and CDR2 YFSETQ. As DNA, the CDR3 is TGCGCCAGCAGCTTGTTACTAGCGGGGGGCGAGACCCAGTACTTC. Its translation: CASSLLLAGGETQYF.

The CDR3 region has the DNA TGTGCCAGCTCACCACCGGATCGGGGGAACACCGGGGAGCTGTTTTTT. Amino acid sequence: CASSPPDRGNTGELFF. This chain uses TRBV18 with TRBJ2-2; D is possibly TRBD2 (5 bases). The CDR3 sequence is 16 residues long. The V end was cut by 0 bases, the J end by 1 base, with 9 bases between. Germline loops: CDR1 KGHSH, CDR2 LQKENI. Looking up the rest from reference TRBV18 and TRBJ2-2 gives the full variable domain: NAGVMQNPRHLVRRRGQEARLRCSPMKGHSHVYWYRQLPEEGLKFMVYLQKENIIDESGMPKERFSAEFPKEGPSILRIQQVVRGDSAAYFCASSPPDRGNTGELFFGEGSRLTVL.

The chain joins TRBV19 to TRBJ2-3, with D tentatively TRBD2 (5 bases). Deletions cut 5 bases from V and 1 base from J, with 19 bases between. This CDR3 is built from 17 residues. Germline V gene sequence: CDR1 LNHDA, CDR2 SQIVND (reference sequence). DNA of the CDR3: TGTGCCAGTAGTGTTGAACTTCATGGGAGCCGCACAGATACGCAGTATTTT. Its translation is CASSVELHGSRTDTQYF. The complete variable domain, with remaining parts taken from reference TRBV19 and TRBJ2-3, reads DGGITQSPKYLFRKEGQNVTLSCEQNLNHDAMYWYRQDPGQGLRLIYYSQIVNDFQKGDIAEGYSVSREKKESFPLTVTSAQKNPTAFYLCASSVELHGSRTDTQYFGPGTRLTVL.

The V call is TRBV5-4, the J call TRBJ2-1; D not certain. Germline-derived CDR1 and CDR2 are SGHNT and YYREEE (reference sequence). CDR3 length equals 16 residues. V was trimmed by 0 bases and J by 0 bases, leaving 10 bases between them. Written as DNA, the CDR3 is TGTGCCAGCAGCTTGGCTTCGCGTAACTCCTACAATGAGCAGTTCTTC. Amino acid sequence: CASSLASRNSYNEQFF.